The present entry profiles one T cell receptor beta chain with its context. J lost 8 bases, V lost 0 bases, and 1 base had no gene match. From germline, CDR1 is SGHRS and CDR2 YFSETQ. The CDR3 sequence is 12 residues long. In the study's own analysis: Reference gene primer amplification gave nucleated cell count estimates. Assay: immunoSEQ multiplex PCR; the TCRdb copy retains only in-frame clones and omits some. The DNA was the basis for D and trimming; V, J and clone size are from that table. Of around 98,000 clones in the sample, around 84% were seen once. These data are taken from a study of blood T cell repertoires in COVID-19. Turning to the study itself: COVID-19 samples, acute and convalescent, were from the United States, Italy and Spain. From T cells, B-cell-depleted T cells, or PBMCs came the material, which was cDNA or gDNA.

The chain joins TRBV5-1 to TRBJ1-2; 7 bases fit TRBD1. The source is a woman aged 55-69 years with acute or convalescent COVID-19. Sequencing was performed on peripheral blood. The CDR3 spells CASSLGGGGYTF. Written as DNA, the CDR3 is TGCGCCAGCAGCTTGGGAGGGGGCGGCTACACCTTC.